Below, 18 T cell receptor beta chains from the same sample are listed, as sequenced in a study of T cells in Graves' hyperthyroidism and ophthalmopathy. RNA transcripts gave rise to amplified TCR beta CDR3 regions. RT-PCR in the first round (using the HTBI primer set) targeted the TCR CDR3. TCRdb analysed the multiplex PCR reads with MiXCR anew, one entry per CDR3 protein. Of 450,000 to 550,000 distinct CDR3 sequences listed, roughly a quarter are singletons. Sequencing used blood. All receptors come from a woman aged 25 to 39 with Graves' ophthalmopathy.

The V call is TRBV6-5, the J call TRBJ2-5; D unclear. The germline V and J ends were trimmed by 0 bases and 1 base, with 9 bases remaining between them. Germline V lookup: CDR1 MNHEY, CDR2 SVGAGI. There are 15 residues in the CDR3. The CDR3 nucleotides read TGTGCCAGCAGTTACTCGAGAGGATTCCAAGAGACCCAGTACTTC. Protein product: CASSYSRGFQETQYF.

At least ten counts were recorded for this clonotype. The chain has TRBV12-3 or TRBV12-4 and TRBJ1-2, with 7 nucleotides matching TRBD1. The trim removed 4 bases at V and 6 bases at J, leaving 11 bases unmatched. The CDR3 runs to 15 residues. Here the CDR3 reads CASSSPATGEDGYTF. The DNA for the CDR3 is TGTGCCAGCAGTTCACCCGCCACAGGGGAAGATGGCTACACCTTC.

The chain is built from TRBV6-1 and TRBJ1-2, with a possible D match to TRBD1 (6 bases). Trimming took off 7 bases at V and 8 bases at J, with 17 bases between the two ends. In germline, CDR1 is MNHNS, CDR2 SASEGT. This CDR3 is 13 amino acids long. In nucleotides, the CDR3 is TGTGCCAGCACCCTCGGGACACGGAACGGCTACACCTTC. Protein: CASTLGTRNGYTF.

This clonotype was counted at least ten times. The genes are TRBV10-3 and TRBJ2-7; TRBD2 aligns across 8 bases. The J segment lost 4 bases and the V segment lost 5 bases, leaving 7 bases of the junction unmatched. Per germline, CDR1 ENHRY and CDR2 SYGVKD. This CDR3 is built from 14 residues. The CDR3 nucleotides are TGTGCCATCAGTAAGGCGGGGGGCTCTTACGAGCAGTACTTC. Its translation is CAISKAGGSYEQYF.

The genes are TRBV28 and TRBJ1-1, with D uncertain. With 2 bases removed from V and 3 bases from J, the gap between germline ends came to 7 bases. There are 13 residues in the CDR3. The germline CDR1 and CDR2 sequences are MDHEN and SYDVKM. The CDR3 coding sequence is TGTGCCAGCAGTTTAGGCGAGCACACTGAAGCTTTCTTT. Residues: CASSLGEHTEAFF.

V gene TRBV12-3 or TRBV12-4 combines with J gene TRBJ2-7; no definite D call. Trimming shortened V by 6 bases and J by 3 bases, and 15 bases separated the two germline ends. The CDR3 is made up of 14 amino acids. The CDR3 region has the DNA TGTGCCAGCAGCCCCCCAGCTGGATTCTACGAGCAGTACTTC. This sequence encodes CASSPPAGFYEQYF.

Ten or more counts support this clonotype. The rearrangement uses TRBV7-3 and TRBJ1-1, with 10 positions matching TRBD1. V trimming: 6 bases; J trimming: 5 bases; junction bases outside the gene matches: 6. This CDR3 comprises 14 residues. The V gene's germline CDR1 is SGHTA and CDR2 FQGTGA. Here the CDR3 reads CASSPGQGFTEAFF. The CDR3 DNA reads TGTGCCAGCAGTCCGGGACAGGGGTTTACTGAAGCTTTCTTT.

Many counts were recorded for this clonotype. This chain uses TRBV5-6 with TRBJ1-1; D remains ambiguous. The CDR3 runs 14 residues. Germline V gene lookup returns CDR1 SGHDT and CDR2 YYEEEE. V was pared by 3 bases and J by 5 bases, with 14 bases between. CDR3 in amino acids: CASSYVQGWTEAFF. The CDR3 bases are TGTGCCAGCAGCTACGTCCAAGGGTGGACTGAAGCTTTCTTT.

This clonotype was observed a handful of times. The CDR3 is CATRVTANTGELFF. The CDR3 bases are TGTGCCACCAGGGTGACAGCGAACACCGGGGAGCTGTTTTTT. The chain has TRBV15 and TRBJ2-2, with a tentative D call TRBD1 (5 bases). V lost 6 bases to trimming and J lost 0 bases, with 8 bases between them. The germline V gene has CDR1 LNHNV and CDR2 YYDKDF (reference sequence). The CDR3 extends over 14 amino acids.

There are a few counts of this clonotype. The CDR3 nucleotides are TGTGCCATCAGTGAGACAGACAACTATGGCTACACCTTC. This codes for CAISETDNYGYTF. The rearrangement joins TRBV10-3 to TRBJ1-2, with D uncertain. Trimming left V 2 bases short and J 2 bases short, with 6 bases between. The CDR3 covers 13 residues. The germline gives CDR1 ENHRY, CDR2 SYGVKD.

The table lists this clonotype with many counts. The chain couples TRBV24-1 to TRBJ1-2, with 8 bases identical to TRBD1. Germline loops: CDR1 KGHDR, CDR2 SFDVKD. The V and J ends lost 4 bases and 6 bases, in that order; junction bases with no gene match: 9. This CDR3 comprises 15 residues. CDR3 protein: CATSDDRGRGNGYTF. Written as DNA, the CDR3 is TGTGCCACCAGTGACGACAGGGGCCGCGGGAATGGCTACACCTTC.

This clonotype was seen many times. CDR3: CASSADREANYGYTF. The CDR3 coding sequence is TGTGCCAGCTCAGCCGACAGGGAGGCTAACTATGGCTACACCTTC. This sequence joins TRBV18 and TRBJ1-2; 7 bases agree with TRBD1. Germline loops: CDR1 KGHSH, CDR2 LQKENI. The CDR3 runs to 15 residues. V shed 5 bases and J 0 bases; nucleotides not matched to a gene: 6.

This clonotype occurred many times. The chain links TRBV25-1 to TRBJ2-3; D unresolved. The CDR3 sequence is 16 residues long. Germline lookup yields CDR1 MGHDK and CDR2 SYGVNS. V was clipped by 2 bases and J by 1 base, with 13 bases between them. CDR3 in amino acids: CASSEPPGLGTDTQYF. In DNA, the CDR3 is TGTGCCAGCAGTGAACCCCCCGGATTGGGCACAGATACGCAGTATTTT.

At least ten counts were recorded for this clonotype. J is TRBJ2-2 and V is TRBV7-3; TRBD1 is a possible D gene (6 bases). Germline lookup yields CDR1 SGHTA and CDR2 FQGTGA. Trimming stripped 5 bases from V and 5 bases from J, with 15 bases between. The CDR3 has 15 residues. The CDR3 spells CASSLRNTGTGELFF. The CDR3 bases are TGTGCCAGCAGCCTAAGAAATACAGGGACCGGGGAGCTGTTTTTT.

This chain uses TRBV28 with TRBJ2-7, with D perhaps TRBD2 (6 bases). Germline V lookup: CDR1 MDHEN, CDR2 SYDVKM. The CDR3 has 14 amino acids. V gave up 5 bases and J gave up 3 bases, with 14 bases separating them. The CDR3 loop is CASSPTGRFYEQYF. The CDR3 region has the DNA TGTGCCAGCAGTCCGACCGGGAGATTCTACGAGCAGTACTTC.

This clonotype was seen at least ten times. The J gene is TRBJ1-2, the V gene TRBV20-1; perhaps TRBD1 as D (6 bases). Germline V CDR1 and CDR2: DFQATT, SNEGSKA (reference sequence). This CDR3 comprises 15 residues. V lost 3 bases and J lost 0, with 14 bases in between. Here the CDR3 DNA reads TGCAGTGCTAGGGTTTGGGACAACTCTAACTATGGCTACACCTTC. Translation gives CSARVWDNSNYGYTF.

With regard to this clonotype: This sequence may be a read error, since a much larger clone differs from it by one base. The J gene is TRBJ2-7, the V gene TRBV7-2; TRBD2 aligns across 7 bases. The CDR3 runs to 14 residues. Germline-derived CDR1 and CDR2 are SGHTA and FQGNSA. CDR3 nucleotides: TGTGCCAGCAGCCTGGGACTAACCTCCTACGAGCAGTGCTTC. Protein product: CASSLGLTSYEQCF.

This chain joins TRBV12-3 or TRBV12-4 and TRBJ2-5, with 11 bases fitting TRBD1. V lost 6 bases and J lost 1; bases outside the gene matches: 4. The CDR3 totals 15 residues. This chain's CDR3 is CASRYGTGGQETQYF. Here the CDR3 DNA reads TGTGCCAGCAGATACGGGACAGGGGGCCAAGAGACCCAGTACTTC.